The entry that follows covers one T cell receptor beta chain sequence. Its antigen is as yet unknown. Trimming removed 3 bases from V and 0 bases from J, with 21 bases in between. From germline, CDR1 is DFQATT and CDR2 SNEGSKA (reference sequence). The CDR3 consists of 17 residues. This specimen comes from a study of T cell responses to AZD1222 COVID-19 vaccine. Overall study results and limits: It was only after the peak T cell response that any repertoires were sampled. Spike-specific TCR breadth and depth both grew after two AZD1222 doses. Vaccine-associated CD4 TCRs ranged over spike, dominating at 160-218 and 743-854. Baseline seropositivity occurred in only a handful of AZD1222 recipients.

Data came from immunoSEQ multiplex PCR; TCRdb stores just in-frame clones and leaves some out. The sample shows under 150,000 clones, less than 95% of them seen only once. The clonotype originates from an adult in good health. V gene TRBV20-1 combines with J gene TRBJ2-7; D assignment may be TRBD1 or TRBD2 (6 bases each). Sequenced here: peripheral blood, sampled on day 0 of AZD1222 vaccination. CDR3 bases: TGCAGTGCTAGTGAGCCCTATAGCGGAGGGGGCTCCTACGAGCAGTACTTC. Translating gives CSASEPYSGGGSYEQYF.